This T cell receptor beta chain was recorded in a study of identical twins. Template switching added a universal primer site, and cDNA bore unique molecular identifiers. TCRdb passed the 5' RACE reads through MiXCR, listing each CDR3 protein once. This sample has fewer than 500,000 distinct CDR3 sequences, with over 11% found just once. CDR3 length: 15 amino acids. The germline gives CDR1 SGHTA, CDR2 FQGNSA. Between the trimmed V and J ends, which lost 1 base and 3 bases, there was a span of 10 bases. Note on this clonotype: Its specificity is unknown.

Whole-study results and caveats: Surplus twin overlap in beta out-of-frame sequences was less pronounced. With monozygotic twins, out-of-frame TCR alpha sharing exceeded what models estimated.

These same records also appear under a second study, on yellow fever vaccine responses in identical twins.

This clonotype was sampled from a woman aged 18-35 years in good health. The chain uses TRBV7-2 and TRBJ2-1; weak D call: TRBD1 (5 bases). Sequenced material: CD4+ T cells sorted from blood. The DNA for the CDR3 is TGTGCCAGCAGCTTAGTCCAGGGATACTACAATGAGCAGTTCTTC. It translates to CASSLVQGYYNEQFF.